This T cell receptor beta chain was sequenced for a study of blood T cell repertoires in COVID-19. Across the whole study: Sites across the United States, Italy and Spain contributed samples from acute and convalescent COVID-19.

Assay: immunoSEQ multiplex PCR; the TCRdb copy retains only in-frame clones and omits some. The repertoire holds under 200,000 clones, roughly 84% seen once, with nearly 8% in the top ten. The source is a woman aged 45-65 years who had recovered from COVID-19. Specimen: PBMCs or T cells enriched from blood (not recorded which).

The CDR3 bases are TGTGCCAGCAGTTTATCAGGGGACCCCCAAGAGACCCAGTACTTC. This encodes CASSLSGDPQETQYF. The chain employs TRBV28 and TRBJ2-5; perhaps TRBD1 as D (6 bases). This CDR3 has 15 residues. Germline V gives CDR1 MDHEN, CDR2 SYDVKM. Between the trimmed V and J ends, which lost 1 base and 1 base, there was a span of 10 bases.